Following are 8 T cell receptor beta chains from one sample sequenced in a study of T cell responses to AZD1222 COVID-19 vaccine. Sequenced by immunoSEQ multiplex PCR; TCRdb stores in-frame clones only, minus some. The sample has about 92,000 clones, 85% to 90% seen once. The input for sequencing was peripheral blood, taken on day 0 of AZD1222 vaccination. These TCRs come from an adult in good health.

The chain employs TRBV6-2 or TRBV6-3 and TRBJ2-7; 8 bases fit TRBD2. V dropped 0 bases and J dropped 0; count of bases not matched to a gene: 4. This CDR3 has 16 amino acids. Germline-derived CDR1 and CDR2 are MNHEY and SVGEGT. The CDR3 bases are TGTGCCAGCAGTTACTCCGCGGGAGGTCCCTCCTACGAGCAGTACTTC. This sequence encodes CASSYSAGGPSYEQYF.

The rearrangement links TRBV28 to TRBJ1-4, with 9 nucleotides matching TRBD1. The J call is doubtful: the DNA matches TRBJ2-2 better. This CDR3 has 13 amino acids. The germline gives CDR1 MDHEN, CDR2 SYDVKM. The CDR3, as DNA: TGTGCCAGCAGTTCCGGACAGGGGGGGGAGCTGTTTTTT. Protein product: CASSSGQGGELFF.

The CDR3 region has the DNA TGTGCCAGCAGCTTGGAGGCTAGCCTCGAGCAGTACTTC. It specifies CASSLEASLEQYF. The chain has TRBV5-5 and TRBJ2-7; possible D gene TRBD2, 5 bases. V was pared by 0 bases and J by 6 bases, with 10 bases between. The germline CDR1 and CDR2 sequences are SGHKS and YYEKEE (reference sequence). The CDR3 is 13 amino acids.

The chain has TRBV19 and TRBJ2-3; no reliable D call. Trimming took off 1 base at V and 4 bases at J, with 3 bases between the two ends. The CDR3 has 12 amino acids. Germline CDR1 reads LNHDA; CDR2 reads SQIVND (reference sequence). The DNA of the CDR3 is TGTGCCAGTAGTATAGGCCCAGATACGCAGTATTTT. Protein product: CASSIGPDTQYF.

The rearrangement links TRBV6-1 to TRBJ1-5, with 8 bases fitting TRBD1. CDR3 size: 17 residues. V was pared by 4 bases and J by 7 bases, with 15 bases of the junction left unmatched. Germline assignment: CDR1 MNHNS and CDR2 SASEGT. CDR3 region: CASSATGTGGVRQPQHF. The CDR3 nucleotides read TGTGCCAGCAGTGCCACCGGGACAGGCGGGGTTCGGCAGCCCCAGCATTTT.

The CDR3 nucleotides read TGTGCCAGCAGCTTAGACTATCGCACAGATACGCAGTATTTT. Its translation is CASSLDYRTDTQYF. This sequence joins TRBV7-2 and TRBJ2-3, with D unresolved. V was clipped by 1 base and J by 1 base, with 6 bases between them. The CDR3 is 14 amino acids. CDR1 is SGHTA and CDR2 is FQGNSA in the germline V gene.

The gene calls are TRBV21-1 and TRBJ2-7; TRBD1 reflects the table's D call only, with no check against the DNA. TRBV21-1 is assigned pseudogene status. CDR3 size: 15 residues. This CDR3 reads CASSNHRGLHDEQYF. CDR3 bases: TGTGCCAGCAGCAACCACAGGGGGCTTCACGACGAGCAGTACTTC.

The rearrangement uses TRBV4-3 and TRBJ2-5; the D gene is possibly TRBD2 (7 bases). Per germline, CDR1 LGHNA and CDR2 YSLEER. There are 17 residues in the CDR3. Trimming cost V 4 bases and J 2 bases, with 20 bases left between them. CDR3 bases: TGCGCCAGCAGCCGGGCCCTGGAGGGGGGGTCTCAAGAGACCCAGTACTTC. Encoded protein: CASSRALEGGSQETQYF.